Below, one T cell receptor beta chain is given with its context. The CDR3 covers 15 residues. The trim removed 1 base at V and 4 bases at J, leaving 7 bases unmatched. Germline lookup yields CDR1 LGHDT and CDR2 YNNKEL (reference sequence). The assay was immunoSEQ multiplex PCR, and TCRdb's table has in-frame clones only and misses some. Among 150,000 to 250,000 clones listed, roughly 90% were seen once. These data originate in a study of blood T cell repertoires in COVID-19. The sequenced sample was PBMCs or T cells enriched from blood (not recorded which). V usage is TRBV3-1 (or the pseudogene TRBV3-2) and J usage is TRBJ2-7, with 7 bases that match TRBD2. This clonotype was sampled from a woman aged 25 to 39 who had recovered from COVID-19. The CDR3 protein is CASSQGWGGVYEQYF. The CDR3 region has the DNA TGTGCCAGCAGCCAAGGATGGGGAGGGGTGTACGAGCAGTACTTC.